This T cell receptor (beta chain) was profiled in a study of blood T cell repertoires in COVID-19. Background on the study: The cDNA or gDNA used as material had been derived from T cells, B-cell-depleted T cells, or PBMCs.

Per the original methods: Amplified reference gene primers provided the basis for estimating nucleated cell counts. TCRdb's copy holds only in-frame clones and misses some; the assay was immunoSEQ multiplex PCR. The V and J calls and clone size were taken over from that table, and D and trimming were inferred from the DNA. Altogether a few hundred thousand clones are present, approximately 87% being singletons, with the ten largest covering about 9.4%. V was cut by 5 bases and J by 11 bases, with 21 bases left in between. The CDR3 runs to 14 residues. The germline gives CDR1 MNHEY, CDR2 SVGAGI. The receptor's source is a woman aged 45-60 years who had recovered from COVID-19. Sequencing was done on a sample of PBMCs or T cells enriched from blood (not recorded which). The genes are TRBV6-5 and TRBJ1-1, with D possibly matching TRBD1 (5 bases). In DNA, the CDR3 is TGTGCCAGCAGTCCCCAGGACATTTGGATGGGGGCTTTCTTT. Its protein is CASSPQDIWMGAFF.